These T cell receptor beta chains were read from a single sample in a study of OX40 agonist ivuxolimab in advanced cancers. Libraries were prepared by immunoSEQ multiplex PCR; TCRdb keeps only in-frame clonotypes and omits some of them. The top ten clones hold about a sixth of a sample with 25,000 to 30,000 clones, approximately 88% of them seen once. The sequencing used CD4+ or CD8+ T cells sorted from blood, collected in a trial of the OX40 agonist ivuxolimab. The source is an adult with an advanced solid tumor such as melanoma, head and neck, liver or kidney cancer. Each CDR3 is given with its conserved first and last residue.

V gene,J gene,CDR3 protein
TRBV4-2,TRBJ2-7,CASSQDGSSYEQYF
TRBV13,TRBJ1-2,CASSLQGNRHYGYTF
TRBV19,TRBJ2-2,CASSPPGTITGELFF
TRBV9,TRBJ2-1,CASSVESVSYNEQFF
TRBV30,TRBJ1-5,CAWSVGQFNQPQHF
TRBV30,TRBJ2-7,CAWRGDYSYEQYF
TRBV30,TRBJ1-5,CAWSTRANQPQHF
TRBV5-6,TRBJ1-2,CAGSLPSEGYTF
TRBV11-2,TRBJ1-5,CASSLGQGVYSNQPQHF
TRBV10-3,TRBJ2-5,CAISGGGQGQRETQYF
TRBV4-1,.,CASSQVAGAPYEQYF
TRBV29-1,TRBJ2-1,CSVDDSGTSGWYIGNEQFF
TRBV7-9,TRBJ1-2,CATPGTGGAWAYGYTF
TRBV6-6,TRBJ1-1,CASSWTGMNTEAFF
TRBV7-6,TRBJ2-7,CASSVTQGWSAQYF
TRBV14,TRBJ2-3,CASSPFDGGGRIDTQYF
TRBV5-1,.,CASRQALSYEQYF
TRBV7-2,TRBJ2-3,CASSLAPWSTDTQYF
TRBV7-9,TRBJ1-5,CASSLAGGGYQPQHF
TRBV6-6,TRBJ2-1,CASSYSGNEQFF
TRBV29-1,TRBJ1-2,CSVAGRGQDYGYTF
TRBV10-2,TRBJ2-7,CASSEVDRGYRYEQYF
TRBV6-1,TRBJ2-1,CASSPFPLNEQFF
TRBV30,TRBJ2-7,CAWRALGYEQYF
TRBV5-1,TRBJ2-3,CASSLGGGSTDTQYF
TRBV4-3,TRBJ2-7,CASSQDGTSGSSEQYF
TRBV19,TRBJ2-1,CASSSYSGQFF
TRBV27,TRBJ2-7,CASSGTGREQYF
TRBV27,TRBJ2-3,CASSLWASGGPTDTQYF
TRBV6-1,TRBJ2-3,CASSEGGYTRATDTQYF
TRBV5-6,TRBJ1-5,CASSQRSDSINQPQHF
TRBV5-6,TRBJ1-1,CASSLGGVVTEAFF
TRBV9,TRBJ2-5,CASSVSGSGQETQYF
TRBV6-6,TRBJ2-7,CASSYPGAHEQYF
TRBV29-1,TRBJ1-1,CSVGDTTNTEAFF
TRBV11-2,TRBJ1-2,CASSLRGQGAPNYGYTF
TRBV5-4,TRBJ1-5,CASSVGGYQPQHF
TRBV5-6,TRBJ2-7,CASSHAGGEQYF
TRBV7-9,TRBJ2-1,CASSLGPLAGGPYNEQFF
TRBV6-6,TRBJ2-3,CASGIRDRGQGTQYF
TRBV25-1,.,CASKGGPTGNYEQYF
TRBV9,TRBJ2-1,CASSSRLGEQFF
TRBV2,TRBJ2-5,CASGLQETQYF
TRBV27,TRBJ1-4,CASSQFNSISEKLFF
TRBV11-2,TRBJ1-4,CASSYGASGNEKLFF
TRBV19,TRBJ1-3,CATPLRQGADTIYF
TRBV14,TRBJ2-5,CASSRNPGPRGETQYF
TRBV28,TRBJ2-7,CASSLKGRASGVFYEQYF
TRBV19,TRBJ2-6,CASSIVGGAGANVLTF
TRBV2,TRBJ2-3,CASMRSGGAGTDTQYF
TRBV18,TRBJ2-3,CASSPDDTDTQYF
TRBV27,TRBJ2-7,CASGSMSGPYEQYF
TRBV11-2,TRBJ2-2,CASSRLAGGSGTGELFF
TRBV15,TRBJ2-7,CATSRESGVSAEQYF